The 26 T cell receptor beta chains in this list originate from one sample, sequenced in a study of blood T cell repertoires in COVID-19. TCRdb keeps only in-frame clones here, not all; method: immunoSEQ multiplex PCR. The sample holds around 160,000 clones, roughly 80% seen once. The sequencing sample was made of peripheral blood. Every receptor here comes from an elderly woman with acute or convalescent COVID-19.

This sequence joins TRBV2 and TRBJ1-4; 10 bases are a match to TRBD1. Germline values: CDR1 SNHLY, CDR2 FYNNEI. The junction had 8 bases not matched to a gene; V was cut back by 5 bases and J by 2 bases. There are 17 residues in the CDR3. CDR3 protein: CASSSGTGVWTNEKLFF. Here the CDR3 DNA reads TGTGCCAGCAGTTCCGGGACAGGGGTTTGGACTAATGAAAAACTGTTTTTT.

The CDR3 sequence is CASSITGGDYGYTF. The DNA of the CDR3 is TGTGCCAGTAGTATAACAGGGGGCGACTATGGCTACACCTTC. This rearrangement joins TRBV19 to TRBJ1-2; 9 positions match TRBD1. Looked up from germline, CDR1 is LNHDA and CDR2 is SQIVND (reference sequence). The CDR3 sequence is 14 residues long. V gave up 2 bases and J gave up 3 bases; unmatched junction bases: 1.

With respect to this clone: This CDR3 is also generated by other DNA sequences in the sample. The chain employs TRBV5-1 and TRBJ1-6; weak D call: TRBD1 (5 bases). The CDR3 totals 14 residues. Germline CDR1 and CDR2: SGHRS and YFSETQ. Trimming removed 4 bases from V and 6 bases from J, with 11 bases in between. The CDR3 here is CASSPGGGNSPLHF. In DNA form, the CDR3 reads TGCGCCAGCAGCCCCGGGGGTGGTAATTCACCCCTCCACTTT.

This clone was picked up one time. This sequence joins TRBV19 and TRBJ2-5; TRBD1 agrees at 8 bases. Unmatched junction bases numbered 10, after V lost 6 bases and J lost 4 bases. The CDR3 length is 15 residues. Germline lookup yields CDR1 LNHDA and CDR2 SQIVND (reference sequence). CDR3: CASRDGQGGRETQYF. CDR3 sequence (DNA): TGTGCCAGTAGGGACGGACAGGGAGGTCGAGAGACCCAGTACTTC.

This sequence joins TRBV6-1 and TRBJ1-2, with D perhaps TRBD1 (6 bases). There are 15 residues in the CDR3. Germline lookup yields CDR1 MNHNS and CDR2 SASEGT. Between the trimmed V and J ends, which lost 3 bases and 2 bases, there was a span of 13 bases. The CDR3 coding sequence is TGTGCCAGCAGTGACCGGTTAGGACAGAACTATGGCTACACCTTC. Its protein product is CASSDRLGQNYGYTF.

The V call is TRBV25-1, the J call TRBJ2-1; D perhaps matches TRBD1 (6 bases). The CDR3 is made up of 13 amino acids. In germline, CDR1 is MGHDK, CDR2 SYGVNS. With 7 bases removed from V and 4 bases from J, the gap between germline ends came to 11 bases. CDR3 sequence: CASTNTGYNEQFF. For the CDR3, the DNA is TGTGCCAGCACCAATACAGGGTACAATGAGCAGTTCTTC.

The genes are TRBV5-1 and TRBJ2-7, with a weak D call TRBD2 (5 bases). The V gene's germline CDR1 is SGHRS and CDR2 YFSETQ. The CDR3 covers 14 residues. Trimming took 0 bases from V and 3 from J, leaving 10 bases between them. Here the CDR3 reads CASSLASDYYEQYF. The DNA for the CDR3 is TGCGCCAGCAGCTTGGCCAGTGACTACTACGAGCAGTACTTC. Drawing the rest from reference TRBV5-1 and TRBJ2-7, the complete variable domain is KAGVTQTPRYLIKTRGQQVTLSCSPISGHRSVSWYQQTPGQGLQFLFEYFSETQRNKGNFPGRFSGRQFSNSRSEMNVSTLELGDSALYLCASSLASDYYEQYFGPGTRLTVT.

This clone showed up just a few times. The chain combines TRBV7-8 with TRBJ1-1, with 7 nucleotides matching TRBD1. Trimming took 1 base from V and 4 from J; bases not matched to a gene: 6. Germline V gene lookup returns CDR1 SGHVS and CDR2 FQNEAQ. The CDR3 runs 15 residues. CDR3 protein: CASSLETGRGTEAFF. CDR3 nucleotides: TGTGCCAGCAGCTTAGAGACAGGGCGTGGCACTGAAGCTTTCTTT.

This clone was counted a single time. The chain couples TRBV6-2 or TRBV6-3 to TRBJ1-5, with D uncertain. The germline V gene encodes CDR1 MNHEY and CDR2 SVGEGT. CDR3 length equals 14 residues. Trimming removed 2 bases from V and 5 bases from J, with 10 bases in between. This CDR3 reads CASSYSSRDQPQHF. The CDR3 DNA is TGTGCCAGCAGTTACAGTAGTAGAGATCAGCCCCAGCATTTT.

The V call is TRBV28, the J call TRBJ2-2; weak D call: TRBD2 (5 bases). The CDR3 runs 17 residues. Trimming took 4 bases from V and 4 from J, leaving 19 bases between them. From germline, CDR1 is MDHEN and CDR2 SYDVKM. The CDR3 sequence: CASSSSLGTSGTGELFF. As DNA, the CDR3 is TGTGCCAGCAGTTCCTCCTTAGGTACTAGTGGCACCGGGGAGCTGTTTTTT.

The chain carries TRBV2 and TRBJ1-6; perhaps TRBD1 as D (5 bases). Trimming took off 4 bases at V and 7 bases at J, with 11 bases between the two ends. The germline gives CDR1 SNHLY, CDR2 FYNNEI. The length of the CDR3 is 14 residues. The CDR3 DNA sequence: TGTGCCAGCAGTGTAATGACAGTAAATTCACCCCTCCACTTT. Protein product: CASSVMTVNSPLHF.

This rearrangement joins TRBV27 to TRBJ2-1, with D maybe TRBD2 (5 bases). CDR1 MNHEY and CDR2 SMNVEV come from the germline V gene (reference sequence). The CDR3 is 14 residues long. Trimming left V 6 bases short and J 5 bases short, with 14 bases between. CDR3 in amino acids: CASRAVPFNNEQFF. DNA of the CDR3: TGTGCCAGCAGAGCGGTACCGTTCAACAATGAGCAGTTCTTC.

The chain is built from TRBV5-1 and TRBJ1-5; the D is unclear. There are 15 residues in the CDR3. Looked up from germline, CDR1 is SGHRS and CDR2 is YFSETQ. Deletions cut 4 bases from V and 0 bases from J, with 11 bases between. The CDR3 sequence: CASSPDGNSNQPQHF. In nucleotides, the CDR3 is TGCGCCAGCAGCCCCGACGGGAATAGCAATCAGCCCCAGCATTTT.

This chain links TRBV9 with TRBJ2-5; unclear D gene. Trimming cost V 2 bases and J 6 bases, with 11 bases left between them. The CDR3 covers 13 residues. Germline V gives CDR1 SGDLS, CDR2 YYNGEE. The CDR3 protein is CASSVSLEQTQYF. CDR3 bases: TGTGCCAGCAGCGTTTCTTTGGAGCAGACCCAGTACTTC.

This chain links TRBV19 with TRBJ1-5, with D perhaps matching TRBD1 (5 bases). CDR1 is LNHDA, CDR2 SQIVND, per germline (reference sequence). The CDR3 is 18 residues long. V lost 7 bases and J lost 5, with 27 bases in between. DNA of the CDR3: TGTGCCAGTACCCCCCGCCAGTGGGGCCAGTTAGCTCATCAGCCCCAGCATTTT. The encoded protein is CASTPRQWGQLAHQPQHF.

The CDR3 DNA follows: TGTGCCACCACTCGGAGTGACCGAGGGTACAATGAGCAGTTCTTC. Its translation is CATTRSDRGYNEQFF. This chain connects TRBV6-5 to TRBJ2-1; possibly TRBD2 for D (5 bases). The CDR3 extends over 15 amino acids. V lost 10 bases, J lost 4 bases, and 20 bases lay in between. CDR1 is MNHEY, CDR2 SVGAGI, per germline.

The V call is TRBV27, the J call TRBJ1-1, with 9 bases matching TRBD1. The CDR3 covers 17 residues. V shed 8 bases and J 3 bases; nucleotides not matched to a gene: 16. CDR1 and CDR2 from the germline V gene are MNHEY and SMNVEV (reference sequence). DNA for the CDR3: TGTGCCAGCGCCGGATGGACAGGGGACACCCAGGACACTGAAGCTTTCTTT. It translates to CASAGWTGDTQDTEAFF.

The chain employs TRBV3-1 (or the pseudogene TRBV3-2) and TRBJ2-5; 11 nucleotides agree with TRBD2. CDR1 LGHDT and CDR2 YNNKEL come from the germline V gene (reference sequence). Losses at the gene ends were 8 bases for V and 1 base for J; bases not matched to a gene: 9. The CDR3 is 16 residues long. CDR3 coding DNA: TGTGCCAGCCAATATCTAGCGGGAGGCTCCCAAGAGACCCAGTACTTC. Protein sequence: CASQYLAGGSQETQYF.

The chain couples TRBV4-1 to TRBJ1-2; weak D call: TRBD1 (5 bases). With 0 bases removed from V and 4 bases from J, the gap between germline ends came to 12 bases. There are 15 residues in the CDR3. Looked up from germline, CDR1 is MGHRA and CDR2 is YSYEKL. DNA for the CDR3: TGCGCCAGCAGCCAAGAGGAGGGGCGCCCCTATGGCTACACCTTC. This encodes CASSQEEGRPYGYTF.

The chain's CDR3 is CASSLRRGGGYGYTF. The CDR3 nucleotides are TGTGCCAGCAGCTTACGCCGGGGGGGAGGCTATGGCTACACCTTC. The rearrangement joins TRBV7-8 to TRBJ1-2, with D perhaps matching TRBD1 (5 bases). V was trimmed by 2 bases and J by 4 bases, leaving 14 bases between them. Germline values: CDR1 SGHVS, CDR2 FQNEAQ. CDR3 length equals 15 residues. Variable domain in full (rest from reference TRBV7-8 and TRBJ1-2): GAGVSQSPRYKVAKRGQDVALRCDPISGHVSLFWYQQALGQGPEFLTYFQNEAQLDKSGLPSDRFFAERPEGSVSTLKIQRTQQEDSAVYLCASSLRRGGGYGYTFGSGTRLTVV.

CDR3 amino acids: CASSPRSLGGEQFF. Written as DNA, the CDR3 is TGTGCCAGCAGTCCACGGAGCCTAGGAGGGGAGCAGTTCTTC. This sequence joins TRBV6-5 and TRBJ2-1, with D possibly matching TRBD2 (6 bases). This CDR3 spans 14 amino acids. The V and J ends lost 5 bases and 10 bases respectively, with 18 bases between them. Germline V CDR1 and CDR2: MNHEY, SVGAGI.

V is TRBV5-1 and J is TRBJ2-5, with TRBD2 matching 11 bases. Germline V lookup: CDR1 SGHRS, CDR2 YFSETQ. V lost 5 bases to trimming and J lost 5 bases; unmatched junction nucleotides: 5. The CDR3 totals 14 residues. This chain's CDR3 is CASREGLAGETQYF. CDR3 coding DNA: TGCGCCAGCAGAGAAGGACTAGCGGGTGAGACCCAGTACTTC.

This chain uses TRBV7-8 with TRBJ1-3; 8 nucleotides agree with TRBD1. Germline loops: CDR1 SGHVS, CDR2 FQNEAQ. The CDR3 length is 16 residues. The V gene end was trimmed by 4 bases and the J gene end by 4 bases; junction bases not matched to a gene: 9. The CDR3 region is CASSSMARGLGNTIYF. As DNA, the CDR3 is TGTGCCAGCAGCTCTATGGCCAGGGGGCTGGGAAACACCATATATTTT.

The J gene is TRBJ1-2, the V gene TRBV2; D remains unclear. The CDR3 contains 14 residues. Germline V gene sequence: CDR1 SNHLY, CDR2 FYNNEI. V gave up 7 bases and J gave up 0 bases, with 12 bases separating them. This CDR3 is CASTKSGANYGYTF. Written as DNA, the CDR3 is TGTGCCAGCACCAAAAGCGGAGCTAACTATGGCTACACCTTC.

This clone was picked up one time. This rearrangement joins TRBV19 to TRBJ2-5, with TRBD1 matching 10 bases. The CDR3 totals 18 residues. The J segment lost 2 bases and the V segment lost 5 bases, leaving 14 bases of the junction unmatched. Germline V lookup: CDR1 LNHDA, CDR2 SQIVND (reference sequence). The CDR3 spells CASSSRWRQGALQETQYF. CDR3 DNA: TGTGCCAGTAGTTCAAGGTGGAGACAGGGGGCACTGCAAGAGACCCAGTACTTC.

The rearrangement uses TRBV7-8 and TRBJ2-1; a possible D gene is TRBD2 (6 bases). The CDR3 contains 11 residues. Per the germline V gene, CDR1 is SGHVS and CDR2 is FQNEAQ. The germline V and J ends were trimmed by 8 bases and 8 bases, with 10 bases remaining between them. The CDR3 here is CASGSGDEQFF. The CDR3 DNA is TGTGCCAGCGGTAGCGGTGATGAGCAGTTCTTC.